Shown below are 17 T cell receptor beta chains from a single sample sequenced in a study of sequential checkpoint blockade in melanoma. Treatment defined: randomized to nivolumab then ipilimumab (arm A) or the reverse (arm B). TCRdb's table, derived via immunoSEQ multiplex PCR, lists solely in-frame clones and lacks some. The sample contains around 20,000 clones, 70% to 80% of which appear only once. Sequenced material: CD8+ T cells sorted from blood (inferred from file names), taken from a patient given nivolumab and ipilimumab in sequence. Every receptor here comes from a human donor with melanoma.

The J gene is TRBJ1-5, the V gene TRBV6-5; 7 bases are shared with TRBD1. The CDR3 covers 13 residues. Germline CDR1 MNHEY, CDR2 SVGAGI. With V trimmed by 6 bases and J by 4 bases, 3 bases remained unmatched. The CDR3 sequence: CASSQTGNQPQHF. For the CDR3, the DNA is TGTGCCAGCAGCCAGACAGGGAATCAGCCCCAGCATTTT.

The chain is built from TRBV9 and TRBJ2-7; D possibly corresponds to TRBD2 (5 bases). Germline lookup yields CDR1 SGDLS and CDR2 YYNGEE. The V gene lost 4 bases and the J gene lost 5 bases, with 19 bases spanning the gap. CDR3 length equals 15 residues. Here the CDR3 DNA reads TGTGCCAGCAGCCCTCTAAGCGGTAACGCCGACGAGCAGTACTTC. This translates into CASSPLSGNADEQYF.

This clone occurred a few times. The V gene is TRBV27, the J gene TRBJ2-7; perhaps TRBD1 as D (6 bases). This CDR3 is 16 amino acids long. CDR1 is MNHEY, CDR2 SMNVEV, per germline (reference sequence). Trimming removed 5 bases from V and 2 bases from J, with 19 bases in between. The CDR3 protein is CASSPIGQRNTYEQYF. The CDR3 DNA is TGTGCCAGCAGTCCCATCGGACAGCGGAATACCTACGAGCAGTACTTC.

This clone was found a few times. The chain is built from TRBV19 and TRBJ1-1; no clear D. Germline CDR1 and CDR2: LNHDA and SQIVND (reference sequence). The V and J ends lost 6 bases and 1 base respectively, with 12 bases between them. The CDR3 has 14 amino acids. CDR3 sequence (DNA): TGTGCCAGTAGCCCAACGGCAGGGAACACTGAAGCTTTCTTT. It yields the protein CASSPTAGNTEAFF.

The V gene is TRBV28, the J gene TRBJ1-4; TRBD1 is a possible D gene (5 bases). Germline V lookup: CDR1 MDHEN, CDR2 SYDVKM. The V gene lost 6 bases and the J gene lost 11 bases, with 25 bases spanning the gap. The CDR3 covers 16 residues. The CDR3 loop reads CASSLILGTGDVKLFF. CDR3 nucleotides: TGTGCCAGCAGCCTTATATTGGGGACGGGGGATGTGAAACTGTTTTTT.

This clone has a single count. The chain combines TRBV5-4 with TRBJ1-2, with 8 bases aligning to TRBD1. This CDR3 is 17 amino acids long. Looked up from germline, CDR1 is SGHNT and CDR2 is YYREEE (reference sequence). Germline trimming cut 2 bases from V and 5 bases from J; bases unmatched to any gene: 14. CDR3 coding DNA: TGTGCCAGCAGCTTACCTCTAGCAGGGGGCGCCCTATATGGCTACACCTTC. Translated, it gives CASSLPLAGGALYGYTF.

The chain combines TRBV7-9 with TRBJ2-7; 9 bases map to TRBD1. The CDR3 runs 15 residues. V dropped 5 bases and J dropped 3; count of bases not matched to a gene: 8. The germline V gene encodes CDR1 SEHNR and CDR2 FQNEAQ (reference sequence). The CDR3 loop reads CASSTVTGGNYEQYF. CDR3 DNA sequence: TGTGCCAGCAGCACTGTGACAGGGGGGAACTACGAGCAGTACTTC. Using reference TRBV7-9 and TRBJ2-7 for the parts outside the CDR3, the full variable domain is DTGVSQNPRHKITKRGQNVTFRCDPISEHNRLYWYRQTLGQGPEFLTYFQNEAQLEKSRLLSDRFSAERPKGSFSTLEIQRTEQGDSAMYLCASSTVTGGNYEQYFGPGTRLTVT.

The rearrangement uses TRBV19 and TRBJ1-1; D is possibly TRBD1 (6 bases). This CDR3 comprises 15 residues. The V and J ends lost 1 base and 1 base respectively, with 10 bases between them. Germline-derived CDR1 and CDR2 are LNHDA and SQIVND (reference sequence). This chain's CDR3 is CASSIGPTGNTEAFF. DNA for the CDR3: TGTGCCAGTAGTATAGGGCCGACAGGGAACACTGAAGCTTTCTTT.

CDR3 residues: CASSLGGYEQYF. The CDR3, as DNA: TGCGCCAGCAGCTTGGGAGGGTACGAGCAGTACTTC. The chain links TRBV5-1 to TRBJ2-7; possible D gene TRBD2, 5 bases. Trimming removed 0 bases from V and 4 bases from J, with 5 bases in between. This CDR3 spans 12 amino acids. In germline, CDR1 is SGHRS, CDR2 YFSETQ.

The table lists this clone with a count of one. The rearrangement links TRBV2 to TRBJ2-7; possible D gene TRBD1, 5 bases. CDR1 SNHLY and CDR2 FYNNEI come from the germline V gene. The V end lost 8 bases, the J end lost 1 base, and 15 bases lay between the germline ends. The CDR3 length is 14 residues. The CDR3 DNA reads as TGTGCCAGCCCAGGGCTATCAGGGTCCTACGAGCAGTACTTC. Amino acids: CASPGLSGSYEQYF.

This clone was counted once. The chain is built from TRBV19 and TRBJ1-5, with a tentative D call TRBD1 (6 bases). The V and J ends lost 7 bases and 2 bases respectively, with 15 bases between them. The CDR3 is 15 amino acids. Looked up from germline, CDR1 is LNHDA and CDR2 is SQIVND (reference sequence). The CDR3 sequence is CASTNSPGGNQPQHF. The CDR3 nucleotides read TGTGCCAGTACTAACAGTCCAGGGGGCAATCAGCCCCAGCATTTT.

A few counts support this clone. This rearrangement joins TRBV28 to TRBJ1-2; 7 bases map to TRBD1. J lost 0 bases, V lost 1 base, and 2 bases had no gene match. CDR3 length: 15 amino acids. Germline-derived CDR1 and CDR2 are MDHEN and SYDVKM. The CDR3 DNA sequence: TGTGCCAGCAGTTTATTCAGGGGGGCTAACTATGGCTACACCTTC. Residues: CASSLFRGANYGYTF.

V and J are TRBV6-1 and TRBJ2-7, with TRBD1 identical over 9 bases. Germline V gives CDR1 MNHNS, CDR2 SASEGT. Germline trimming cut 0 bases from V and 2 bases from J; bases unmatched to any gene: 5. This CDR3 has 16 residues. CDR3 nucleotide sequence: TGTGCCAGCAGTGAAGCCGGGACAGGGTCCCCCTACGAGCAGTACTTC. Translated, it gives CASSEAGTGSPYEQYF.

In the case of this clone: The sample holds other DNA sequences that translate to the same CDR3. This chain connects TRBV6-1 to TRBJ2-7; 7 nucleotides agree with TRBD1. Trimming took 2 bases from V and 3 from J; bases not matched to a gene: 1. The CDR3 extends over 13 amino acids. CDR1 is MNHNS and CDR2 is SASEGT in the germline V gene. The CDR3 loop is CASSERGLYEQYF. CDR3 coding DNA: TGTGCCAGCAGTGAAAGGGGGCTCTACGAGCAGTACTTC.

V gene TRBV5-1 combines with J gene TRBJ1-5; tentatively, D is TRBD1 (6 bases). This CDR3 has 15 residues. Germline CDR1 is SGHRS and CDR2 is YFSETQ. The V and J ends lost 0 bases and 6 bases respectively, with 13 bases between them. The CDR3 region is CASSLAGAWGQPQHF. For the CDR3, the DNA is TGCGCCAGCAGCTTGGCAGGGGCTTGGGGTCAGCCCCAGCATTTT.

The rearrangement links TRBV6-5 to TRBJ1-1, with TRBD1 identical over 7 bases. CDR1 MNHEY and CDR2 SVGAGI come from the germline V gene. Trimming at V came to 4 bases and at J to 5 bases, leaving 4 bases not matched to a gene. The CDR3 is 13 residues long. The CDR3 sequence: CASSSPGQTEAFF. The DNA of the CDR3 is TGTGCCAGCAGTTCCCCGGGACAGACTGAAGCTTTCTTT.

V and J are TRBV7-9 and TRBJ1-1; TRBD1 matches 8 bases. The J segment lost 11 bases and the V segment lost 5 bases, leaving 7 bases of the junction unmatched. CDR3 size: 12 residues. CDR1 and CDR2 (germline): SEHNR, FQNEAQ (reference sequence). DNA for the CDR3: TGTGCCAGCAGCCCAGGGGGCTTGGGTGCTTTCTTT. Protein sequence: CASSPGGLGAFF.